This T cell receptor beta chain came from a study of T cell changes during pregnancy in multiple sclerosis. Sequencing used immunoSEQ multiplex PCR; TCRdb keeps in-frame clones, though not all of them. The sample has about 38,000 clones; about 90% are singletons. This CDR3 has 15 residues. V trimming: 4 bases; J trimming: 6 bases; junction bases outside the gene matches: 7. CDR1 is SGHRS and CDR2 is YFSETQ in the germline V gene. Sequenced material: CD4+ T cells from peripheral blood mononuclear cells, taken after pregnancy. The clonotype was recovered from a female donor in good health, enrolled as a control in a pregnancy study. This chain connects TRBV5-1 to TRBJ1-4; TRBD1 matches 9 bases. The CDR3 is CASSPEGTGYEKLFF. DNA for the CDR3: TGCGCCAGCAGCCCGGAGGGGACAGGGTATGAAAAACTGTTTTTT.